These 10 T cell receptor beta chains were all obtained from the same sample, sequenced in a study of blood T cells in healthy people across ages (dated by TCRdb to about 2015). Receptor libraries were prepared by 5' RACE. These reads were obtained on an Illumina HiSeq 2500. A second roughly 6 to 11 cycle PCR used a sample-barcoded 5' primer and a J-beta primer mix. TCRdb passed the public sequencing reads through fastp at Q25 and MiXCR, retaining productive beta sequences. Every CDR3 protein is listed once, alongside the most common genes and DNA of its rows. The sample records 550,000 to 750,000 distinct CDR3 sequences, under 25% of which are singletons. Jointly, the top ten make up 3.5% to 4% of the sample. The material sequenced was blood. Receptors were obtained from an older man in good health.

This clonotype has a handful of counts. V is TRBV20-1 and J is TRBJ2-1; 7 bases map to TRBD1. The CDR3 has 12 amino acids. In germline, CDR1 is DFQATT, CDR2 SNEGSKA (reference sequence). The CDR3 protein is CRLGQLNNEQFF. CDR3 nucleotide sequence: TGCAGATTGGGACAGCTGAACAATGAGCAGTTCTTC.

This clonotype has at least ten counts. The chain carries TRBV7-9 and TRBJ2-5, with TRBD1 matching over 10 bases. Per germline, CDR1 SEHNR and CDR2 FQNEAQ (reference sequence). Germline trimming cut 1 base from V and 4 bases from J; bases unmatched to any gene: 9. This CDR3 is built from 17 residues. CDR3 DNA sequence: TGTGCCAGCAGCTTAGTGCTCGGGACAGGGGATAGAGAGACCCAGTACTTC. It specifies CASSLVLGTGDRETQYF.

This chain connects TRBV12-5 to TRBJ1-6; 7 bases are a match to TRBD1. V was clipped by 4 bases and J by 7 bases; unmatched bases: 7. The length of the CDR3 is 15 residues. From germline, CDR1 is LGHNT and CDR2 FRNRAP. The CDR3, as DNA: TGTGCTAGTGGTTCGACAGGGTTTAACAATTCACCCCTCCACTTT. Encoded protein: CASGSTGFNNSPLHF.

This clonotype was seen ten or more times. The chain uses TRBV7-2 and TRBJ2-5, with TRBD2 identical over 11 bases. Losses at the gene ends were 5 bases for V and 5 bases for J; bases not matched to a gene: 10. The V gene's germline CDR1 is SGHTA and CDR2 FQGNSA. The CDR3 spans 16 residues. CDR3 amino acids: CASSSSGRALGETQYF. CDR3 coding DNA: TGTGCCAGCAGCAGTAGCGGGAGGGCTCTTGGGGAGACCCAGTACTTC.

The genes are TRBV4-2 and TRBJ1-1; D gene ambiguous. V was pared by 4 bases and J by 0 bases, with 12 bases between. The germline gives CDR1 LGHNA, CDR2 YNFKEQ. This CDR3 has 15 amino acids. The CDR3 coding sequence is TGTGCCAGCAGCCCCGACGGCAAACTGAACACTGAAGCTTTCTTT. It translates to CASSPDGKLNTEAFF.

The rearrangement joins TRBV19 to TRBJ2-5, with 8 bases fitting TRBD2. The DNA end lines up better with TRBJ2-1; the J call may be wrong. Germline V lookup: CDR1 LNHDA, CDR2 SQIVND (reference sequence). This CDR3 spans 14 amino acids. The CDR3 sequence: CASSITSGYNEQFF. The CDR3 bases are TGTGCCAGTAGTATAACTAGCGGTTACAATGAGCAGTTCTTC.

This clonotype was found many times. For the CDR3, the DNA is TGTGCCAGCAGCTTACATAAACTCCGCGACTCTGGAAACACCATATATTTT. Its translation is CASSLHKLRDSGNTIYF. The chain carries TRBV7-9 and TRBJ1-3; no clear D gene. Deletions cut 2 bases from V and 0 bases from J, with 14 bases between. CDR1 is SEHNR and CDR2 is FQNEAQ in the germline V gene (reference sequence). This CDR3 region has 17 residues.

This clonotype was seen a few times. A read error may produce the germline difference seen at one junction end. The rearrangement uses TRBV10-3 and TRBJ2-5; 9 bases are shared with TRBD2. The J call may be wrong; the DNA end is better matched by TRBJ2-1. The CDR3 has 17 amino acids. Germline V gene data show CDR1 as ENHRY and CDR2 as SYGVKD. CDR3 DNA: TGTACCATCAGTGAGCGGGCTAGCGGGACCCGTCGGGATGAGCAGTTCTTC. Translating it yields CTISERASGTRRDEQFF.

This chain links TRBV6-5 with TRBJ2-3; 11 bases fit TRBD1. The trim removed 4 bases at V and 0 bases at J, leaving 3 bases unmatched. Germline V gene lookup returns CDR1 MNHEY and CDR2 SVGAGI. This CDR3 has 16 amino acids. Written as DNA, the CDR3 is TGTGCCAGCAGTTCGAGGACAGGGGGCAGCACAGATACGCAGTATTTT. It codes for CASSSRTGGSTDTQYF.

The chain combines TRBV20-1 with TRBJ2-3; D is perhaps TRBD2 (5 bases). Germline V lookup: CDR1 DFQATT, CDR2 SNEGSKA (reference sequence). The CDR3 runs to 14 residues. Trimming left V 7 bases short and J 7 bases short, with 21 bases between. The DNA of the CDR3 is TGCAGTGTTCAACCGGGATTGGGTTCGAATACGCAGTATTTT. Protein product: CSVQPGLGSNTQYF.